Detailed here is one T cell receptor (beta chain). The sample comes from a study of blood T cell repertoires in COVID-19. Across 20 to 25 US areas, participants ranged in age from roughly 18 to 95 years. Cohort allocation depended upon clinical history that participants reported. Symptom resolution, clearance, or two negative PCRs marked donors in Cohort 3 as recovered. TCRdb's copy holds only in-frame clones and misses some; the assay was immunoSEQ multiplex PCR. The repertoire holds 150,000 to 200,000 clones, with around 80% as singletons. Per the germline V gene, CDR1 is SGHAT and CDR2 is FQNNGV. The V segment lost 3 bases and the J segment 3 bases; nucleotides outside the gene matches: 3. The CDR3 is 16 amino acids.

This TCR was sampled from a man aged 40-50 years who had recovered from COVID-19. V is TRBV11-2 and J is TRBJ2-3; TRBD2 aligns across 13 bases. The sequenced sample consisted of PBMCs or T cells enriched from blood (not recorded which). The CDR3: CASSLGLAGRTDTQYF. CDR3 in DNA: TGTGCCAGCAGCTTGGGACTAGCGGGGCGGACAGATACGCAGTATTTT.